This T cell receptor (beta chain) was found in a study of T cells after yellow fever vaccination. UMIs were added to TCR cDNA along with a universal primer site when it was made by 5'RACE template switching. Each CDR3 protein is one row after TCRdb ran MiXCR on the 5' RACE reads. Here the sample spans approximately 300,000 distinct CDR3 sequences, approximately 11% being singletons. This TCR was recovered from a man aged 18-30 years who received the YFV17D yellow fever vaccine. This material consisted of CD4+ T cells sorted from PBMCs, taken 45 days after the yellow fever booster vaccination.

The chain's CDR3 is CSVAGTGESNQPQHF. The DNA for the CDR3 is TGCAGCGTAGCCGGGACAGGGGAGAGCAATCAGCCCCAGCATTTT. The rearrangement uses TRBV29-1 and TRBJ1-5; 10 bases agree with TRBD1. From germline, CDR1 is SQVTM and CDR2 ANQGSEA. Losses at the gene ends were 6 bases for V and 1 base for J; bases not matched to a gene: 6. The CDR3 spans 15 residues.